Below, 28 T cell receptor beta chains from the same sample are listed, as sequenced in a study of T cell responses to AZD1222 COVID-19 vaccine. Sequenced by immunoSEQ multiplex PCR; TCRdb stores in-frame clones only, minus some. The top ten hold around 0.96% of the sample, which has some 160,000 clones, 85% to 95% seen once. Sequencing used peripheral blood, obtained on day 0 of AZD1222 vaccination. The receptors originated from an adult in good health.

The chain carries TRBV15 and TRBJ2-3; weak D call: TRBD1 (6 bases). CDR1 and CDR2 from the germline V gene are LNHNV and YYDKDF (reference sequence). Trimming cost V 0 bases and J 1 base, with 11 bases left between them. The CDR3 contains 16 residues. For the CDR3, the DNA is TGTGCCACCAGCAGAGATATACAGGGCGGCACAGATACGCAGTATTTT. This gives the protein CATSRDIQGGTDTQYF.

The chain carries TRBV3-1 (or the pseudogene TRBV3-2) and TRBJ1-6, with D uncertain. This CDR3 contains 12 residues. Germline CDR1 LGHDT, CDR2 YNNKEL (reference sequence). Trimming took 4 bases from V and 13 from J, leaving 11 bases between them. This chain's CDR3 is CASSRDLLPLHF. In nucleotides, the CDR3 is TGTGCCAGCAGCCGAGACTTGTTGCCCCTCCACTTT.

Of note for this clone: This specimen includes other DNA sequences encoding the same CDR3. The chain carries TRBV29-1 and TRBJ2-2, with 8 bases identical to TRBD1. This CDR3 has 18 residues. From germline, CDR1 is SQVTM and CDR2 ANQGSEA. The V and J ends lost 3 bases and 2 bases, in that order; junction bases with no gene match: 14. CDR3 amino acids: CSVDRWAGGKKNTGELFF. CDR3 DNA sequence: TGCAGCGTTGACCGGTGGGCAGGGGGCAAGAAAAACACCGGGGAGCTGTTTTTT.

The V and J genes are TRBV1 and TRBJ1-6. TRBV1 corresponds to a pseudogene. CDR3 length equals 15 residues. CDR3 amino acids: CTSSQGGAVDSPLHF. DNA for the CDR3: TGCACCAGCAGCCAAGGGGGGGCCGTGGATTCACCCCTCCACTTT.

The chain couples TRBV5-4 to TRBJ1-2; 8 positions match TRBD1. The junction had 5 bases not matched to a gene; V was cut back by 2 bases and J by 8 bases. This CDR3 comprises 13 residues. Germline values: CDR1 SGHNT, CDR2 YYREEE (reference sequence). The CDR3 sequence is CASSFRGQLGYTF. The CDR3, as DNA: TGTGCCAGCAGCTTCAGGGGGCAGCTAGGCTACACCTTC.

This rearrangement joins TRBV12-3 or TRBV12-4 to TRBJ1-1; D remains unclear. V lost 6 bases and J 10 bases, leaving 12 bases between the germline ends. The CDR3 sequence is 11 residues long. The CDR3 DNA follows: TGTGCCAGCAGGCTGGGTGGTAGAGCTTTCTTT. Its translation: CASRLGGRAFF.

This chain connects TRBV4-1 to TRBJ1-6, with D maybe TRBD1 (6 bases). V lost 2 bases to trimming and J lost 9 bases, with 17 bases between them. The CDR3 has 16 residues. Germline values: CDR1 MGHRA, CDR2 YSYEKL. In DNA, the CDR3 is TGCGCCAGCAGCCAACGCTCGGACAGAGGGTTTTCACCCCTCCACTTT. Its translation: CASSQRSDRGFSPLHF.

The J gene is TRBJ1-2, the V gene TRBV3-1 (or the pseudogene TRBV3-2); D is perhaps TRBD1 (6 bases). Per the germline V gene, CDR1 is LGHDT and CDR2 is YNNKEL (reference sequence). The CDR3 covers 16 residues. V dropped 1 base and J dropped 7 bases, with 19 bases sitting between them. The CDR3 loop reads CASSQAGRGVWSGYTF. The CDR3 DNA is TGTGCCAGCAGCCAAGCCGGCAGGGGTGTGTGGAGTGGCTACACCTTC.

DNA of the CDR3: TGCGCCAGCAGCTTGAATAGAGCCTTGAGCGGTGGCTACACCTTC. Encoded protein: CASSLNRALSGGYTF. The genes are TRBV5-1 and TRBJ1-2; D uncertain. The ends were cut back, 1 base at V and 7 bases at J, with 17 bases in the middle. CDR1 and CDR2 from the germline V gene are SGHRS and YFSETQ. This CDR3 has 15 residues.

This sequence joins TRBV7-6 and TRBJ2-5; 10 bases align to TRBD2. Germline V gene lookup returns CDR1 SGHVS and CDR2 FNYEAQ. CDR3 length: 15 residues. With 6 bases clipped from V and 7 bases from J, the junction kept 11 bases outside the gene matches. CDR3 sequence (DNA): TGTGCCAGCAGATATGGACTAGCGGTGGGGGGGACCCAGTACTTC. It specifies CASRYGLAVGGTQYF.

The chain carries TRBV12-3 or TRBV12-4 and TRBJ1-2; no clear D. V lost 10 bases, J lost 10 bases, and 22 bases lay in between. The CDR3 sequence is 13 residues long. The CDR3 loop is CANSLYGQRNYTF. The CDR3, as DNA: TGTGCCAACTCTCTTTATGGGCAGAGGAACTACACCTTC.

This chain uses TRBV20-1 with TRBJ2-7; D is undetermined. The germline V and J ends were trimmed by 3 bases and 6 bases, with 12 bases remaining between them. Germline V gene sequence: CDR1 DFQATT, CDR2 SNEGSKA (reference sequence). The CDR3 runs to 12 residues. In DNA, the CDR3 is TGCAGTGCTAGTCGGCAGGATTTCGAGCAGTACTTC. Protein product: CSASRQDFEQYF.

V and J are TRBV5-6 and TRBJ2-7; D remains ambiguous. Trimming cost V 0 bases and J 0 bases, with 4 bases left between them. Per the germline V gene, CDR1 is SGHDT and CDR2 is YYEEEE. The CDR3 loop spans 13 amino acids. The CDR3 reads CASSLGYSYEQYF. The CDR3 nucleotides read TGTGCCAGCAGCTTGGGTTACTCCTACGAGCAGTACTTC.

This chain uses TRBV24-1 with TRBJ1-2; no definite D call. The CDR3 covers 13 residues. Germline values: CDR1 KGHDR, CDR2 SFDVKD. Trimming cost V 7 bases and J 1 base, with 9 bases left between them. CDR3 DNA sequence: TGTGCCACCAGGCAGGATAGTAACTATGGCTACACCTTC. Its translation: CATRQDSNYGYTF.

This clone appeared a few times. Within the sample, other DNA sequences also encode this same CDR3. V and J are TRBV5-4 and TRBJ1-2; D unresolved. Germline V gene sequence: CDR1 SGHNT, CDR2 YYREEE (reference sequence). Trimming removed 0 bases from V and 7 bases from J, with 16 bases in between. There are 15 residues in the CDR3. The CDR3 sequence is CASSLGADRIRGYTF. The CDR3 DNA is TGTGCCAGCAGCTTGGGGGCGGATAGGATTCGTGGCTACACCTTC. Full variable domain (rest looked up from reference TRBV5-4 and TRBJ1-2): ETGVTQSPTHLIKTRGQQVTLRCSSQSGHNTVSWYQQALGQGPQFIFQYYREEENGRGNFPPRFSGLQFPNYSSELNVNALELDDSALYLCASSLGADRIRGYTFGSGTRLTVV.

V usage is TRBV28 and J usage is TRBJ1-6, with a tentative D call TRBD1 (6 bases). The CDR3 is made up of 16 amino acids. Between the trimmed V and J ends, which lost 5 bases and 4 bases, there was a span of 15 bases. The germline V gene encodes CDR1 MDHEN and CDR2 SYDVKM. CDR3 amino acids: CASSVGGGDYNSPLHF. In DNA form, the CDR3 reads TGTGCCAGCAGTGTGGGGGGCGGAGATTATAATTCACCCCTCCACTTT.

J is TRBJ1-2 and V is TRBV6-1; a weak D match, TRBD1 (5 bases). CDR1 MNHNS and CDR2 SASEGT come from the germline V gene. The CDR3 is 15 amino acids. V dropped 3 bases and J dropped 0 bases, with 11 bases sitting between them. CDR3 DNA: TGTGCCAGCAGTGAGGAGGGGTGGGCTAACTATGGCTACACCTTC. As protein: CASSEEGWANYGYTF.

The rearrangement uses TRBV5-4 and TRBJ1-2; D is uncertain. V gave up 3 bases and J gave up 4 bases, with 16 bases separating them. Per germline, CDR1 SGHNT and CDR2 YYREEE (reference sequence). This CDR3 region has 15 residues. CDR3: CASSSPGDDSYGYTF. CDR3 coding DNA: TGTGCCAGCAGCTCCCCCGGAGACGATTCCTATGGCTACACCTTC.

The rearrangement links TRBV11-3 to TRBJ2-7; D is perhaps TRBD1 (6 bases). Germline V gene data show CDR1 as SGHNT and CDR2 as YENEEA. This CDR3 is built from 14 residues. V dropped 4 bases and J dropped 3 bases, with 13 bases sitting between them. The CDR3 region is CASSSPGTRYEQYF. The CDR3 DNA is TGTGCCAGCAGCTCCCCCGGGACACGCTACGAGCAGTACTTC.

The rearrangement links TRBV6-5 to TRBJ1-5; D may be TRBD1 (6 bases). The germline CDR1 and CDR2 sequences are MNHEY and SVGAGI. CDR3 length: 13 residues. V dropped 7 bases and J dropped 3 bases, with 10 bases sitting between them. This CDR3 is CASTGGPNQPQHF. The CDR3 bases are TGTGCCAGCACCGGGGGGCCCAATCAGCCCCAGCATTTT.

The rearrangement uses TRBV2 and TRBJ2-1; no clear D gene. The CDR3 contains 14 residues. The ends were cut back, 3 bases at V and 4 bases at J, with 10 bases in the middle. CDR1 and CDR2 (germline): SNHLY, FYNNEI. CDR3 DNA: TGTGCCAGCAGTGACTGGCAGCTTTACAATGAGCAGTTCTTC. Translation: CASSDWQLYNEQFF.

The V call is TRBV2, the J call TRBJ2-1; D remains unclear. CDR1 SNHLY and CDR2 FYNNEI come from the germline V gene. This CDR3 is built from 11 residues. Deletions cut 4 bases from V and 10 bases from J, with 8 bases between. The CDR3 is CASSGAWEQFF. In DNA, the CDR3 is TGTGCCAGCAGTGGGGCCTGGGAGCAGTTCTTC.

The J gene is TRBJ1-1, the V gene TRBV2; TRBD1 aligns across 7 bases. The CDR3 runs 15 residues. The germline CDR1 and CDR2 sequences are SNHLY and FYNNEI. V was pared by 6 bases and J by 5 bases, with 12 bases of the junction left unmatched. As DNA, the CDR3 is TGTGCCAGCAGCCAAATGGGACAGACGGGTACTGAAGCTTTCTTT. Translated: CASSQMGQTGTEAFF.

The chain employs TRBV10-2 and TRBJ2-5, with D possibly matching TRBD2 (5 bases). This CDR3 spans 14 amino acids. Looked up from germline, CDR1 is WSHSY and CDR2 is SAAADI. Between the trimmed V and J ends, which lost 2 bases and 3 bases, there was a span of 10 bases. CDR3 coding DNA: TGCGCCAGCAGTGAGAATGGAGGAAAAGAGACCCAGTACTTC. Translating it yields CASSENGGKETQYF.

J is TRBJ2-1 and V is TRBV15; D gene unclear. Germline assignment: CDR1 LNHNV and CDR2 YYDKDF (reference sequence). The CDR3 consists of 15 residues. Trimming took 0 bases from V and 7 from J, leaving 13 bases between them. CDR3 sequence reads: CATSREHWGSNEQFF. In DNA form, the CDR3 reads TGTGCCACCAGCAGAGAACACTGGGGTTCGAATGAGCAGTTCTTC. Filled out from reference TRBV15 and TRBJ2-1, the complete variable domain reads DAMVIQNPRYQVTQFGKPVTLSCSQTLNHNVMYWYQQKSSQAPKLLFHYYDKDFNNEADTPDNFQSRRPNTSFCFLDIRSPGLGDTAMYLCATSREHWGSNEQFFGPGTRLTVL.

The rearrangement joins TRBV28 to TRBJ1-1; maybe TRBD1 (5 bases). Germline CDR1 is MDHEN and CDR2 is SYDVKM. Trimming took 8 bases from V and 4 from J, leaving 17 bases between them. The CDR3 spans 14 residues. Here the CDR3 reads CASEEIGGSTEAFF. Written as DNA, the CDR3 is TGTGCCAGCGAAGAAATCGGGGGGAGCACTGAAGCTTTCTTT.

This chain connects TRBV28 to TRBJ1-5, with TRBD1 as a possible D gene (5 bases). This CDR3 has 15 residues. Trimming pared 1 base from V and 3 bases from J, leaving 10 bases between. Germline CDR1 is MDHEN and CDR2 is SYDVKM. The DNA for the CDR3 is TGTGCCAGCAGTTTATTTCAGACAGTCAATCAGCCCCAGCATTTT. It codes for CASSLFQTVNQPQHF.

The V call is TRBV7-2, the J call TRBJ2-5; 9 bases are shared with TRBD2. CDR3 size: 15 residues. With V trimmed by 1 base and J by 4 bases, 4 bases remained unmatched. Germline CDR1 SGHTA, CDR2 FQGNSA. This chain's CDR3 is CASSLGLAGTETQYF. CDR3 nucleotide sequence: TGTGCCAGCAGCTTAGGCCTAGCGGGGACAGAGACCCAGTACTTC.